Presented here are 14 T cell receptor beta chains from one specimen sequenced in a study of cytomegalovirus exposure and HLA in healthy donors. Use of 60 Vbeta and 13 Jbeta primers characterized the PCR. Repertoires were generated with immunoSEQ multiplex PCR, while TCRdb's copy carries only in-frame clones and drops some. The sample contains 150,000 to 200,000 clones, 60% to 80% of which appear only once. Sequencing was done on a sample of PBMCs. The receptor set was obtained from a female donor in good health and CMV-seronegative.

The rearrangement links TRBV28 to TRBJ1-5; 8 bases map to TRBD1. The CDR3 runs to 14 residues. Germline V lookup: CDR1 MDHEN, CDR2 SYDVKM. V lost 5 bases and J lost 6; bases outside the gene matches: 6. For the CDR3, the DNA is TGTGCCAGCAGTAAAAGACAGGGGTCTCAGCCCCAGCATTTT. Translation gives CASSKRQGSQPQHF.

CDR3 protein: CASSWLGDEQYF. The CDR3 DNA reads TGCGCCAGCAGCTGGCTCGGGGACGAGCAGTACTTC. The rearrangement joins TRBV5-1 to TRBJ2-7; weak D call: TRBD2 (5 bases). V lost 3 bases and J 5 bases, leaving 9 bases between the germline ends. This CDR3 is 12 amino acids long. The germline gives CDR1 SGHRS, CDR2 YFSETQ.

The chain couples TRBV6-6 to TRBJ2-7, with D perhaps TRBD2 (6 bases). The CDR3 has 15 residues. Germline values: CDR1 MNHNY, CDR2 SVGAGI (reference sequence). With 5 bases removed from V and 2 bases from J, the gap between germline ends came to 16 bases. The CDR3 loop is CASSRERAYPYEQYF. CDR3 nucleotides: TGTGCCAGCAGTCGGGAGCGGGCCTACCCCTACGAGCAGTACTTC.

The chain links TRBV7-2 to TRBJ1-5, with no clear D. CDR3 length: 16 residues. Germline CDR1 is SGHTA and CDR2 is FQGNSA. V lost 1 base to trimming and J lost 0 bases, with 10 bases between them. The CDR3 DNA is TGTGCCAGCAGCTTAGGTGCAGGTTATAGCAATCAGCCCCAGCATTTT. Translation gives CASSLGAGYSNQPQHF.

This chain links TRBV7-2 with TRBJ1-1, with TRBD1 matching 7 bases. V lost 6 bases to trimming and J lost 1 base; unmatched junction nucleotides: 5. Germline assignment: CDR1 SGHTA and CDR2 FQGNSA. The CDR3 totals 14 residues. The CDR3 coding sequence is TGTGCCAGCAGTTCCTGGACAGGGAACACTGAAGCTTTCTTT. Translation gives CASSSWTGNTEAFF.

The gene calls are TRBV6-6 and TRBJ2-5, with D perhaps TRBD2 (6 bases). The V gene lost 0 bases and the J gene lost 1 base, with 6 bases spanning the gap. Germline assignment: CDR1 MNHNY and CDR2 SVGAGI (reference sequence). This CDR3 is 14 amino acids long. The CDR3 DNA is TGTGCCAGCAGTTACTCGGGGGGCCAAGAGACCCAGTACTTC. Its translation is CASSYSGGQETQYF.

This rearrangement joins TRBV5-8 to TRBJ1-6; TRBD1 might be the D (6 bases). Germline V gene lookup returns CDR1 SGHTS and CDR2 YDEGEE. The CDR3 totals 16 residues. V was shortened by 3 bases and J by 0 bases, with 10 bases between the two germline ends. CDR3 sequence (DNA): TGTGCCAGCAGCTCCGGACAGAGCTCCTATAATTCACCCCTCCACTTT. Its translation is CASSSGQSSYNSPLHF.

This chain connects TRBV9 to TRBJ1-1; TRBD1 might be the D (6 bases). This CDR3 comprises 15 residues. The germline V gene encodes CDR1 SGDLS and CDR2 YYNGEE. Trimming removed 0 bases at V and 3 bases at J, with 12 bases between. The CDR3 sequence: CASSVGGQPYTEAFF. The CDR3, as DNA: TGTGCCAGCAGCGTAGGAGGACAGCCGTACACTGAAGCTTTCTTT.

The J gene is TRBJ1-1, the V gene TRBV28; D not resolved. Looked up from germline, CDR1 is MDHEN and CDR2 is SYDVKM. The CDR3 has 12 amino acids. The V and J ends lost 1 base and 4 bases respectively, with 4 bases between them. CDR3 residues: CASSLYGTEAFF. CDR3 DNA: TGTGCCAGCAGTTTATACGGCACTGAAGCTTTCTTT.

As DNA, the CDR3 is TGTGCCAGCAGTTACTGGGGACTTGGAGCCTCCTACGAGCAGTACTTC. This sequence encodes CASSYWGLGASYEQYF. The chain combines TRBV6-5 with TRBJ2-7; a weak D match, TRBD2 (6 bases). Per the germline V gene, CDR1 is MNHEY and CDR2 is SVGAGI. The germline V and J ends were trimmed by 1 base and 0 bases, with 13 bases remaining between them. The length of the CDR3 is 16 residues.

The chain links TRBV30 to TRBJ2-5; 13 bases line up with TRBD2. Germline V gene data show CDR1 as GTSNPN and CDR2 as SVGIG (reference sequence). The V and J ends lost 3 bases and 4 bases, in that order; junction bases with no gene match: 5. The CDR3 consists of 15 residues. CDR3 nucleotide sequence: TGTGCCTGGAGCGTTAGGACTAGCGGGGGAGAGACCCAGTACTTC. Its translation: CAWSVRTSGGETQYF.

A note on this clone: At one end, the junction sequence differs from germline, possibly due to a read error. The V call is TRBV28, the J call TRBJ2-3, with TRBD1 matching over 11 bases. This CDR3 spans 17 amino acids. Germline assignment: CDR1 MDHEN and CDR2 SYDVKM. DNA for the CDR3: TGTACCAGCAAACCCGAGGCGGGACAGGGGGGCTTGAATACGCAGTATTTT. Translating it yields CTSKPEAGQGGLNTQYF.

This chain joins TRBV5-4 and TRBJ2-4, with 8 bases fitting TRBD1. This CDR3 region has 16 residues. CDR1 and CDR2 (germline): SGHNT, YYREEE (reference sequence). V gave up 3 bases and J gave up 8 bases; unmatched junction bases: 13. DNA of the CDR3: TGTGCCAGCAGCTGGGATTTGGGGACAGGAGGGGACATTCAGTACTTC. Its translation is CASSWDLGTGGDIQYF.

This sequence joins TRBV6-7 and TRBJ2-3, with 8 positions matching TRBD2. TRBV6-7 falls under the ORF class, with uncertain function. J lost 0 bases, V lost 5 bases, and 13 bases had no gene match. The CDR3 totals 18 residues. The CDR3 sequence: CASSQSGDGGASTDTQYF. The DNA for the CDR3 is TGTGCCAGCAGTCAGAGCGGGGACGGGGGGGCTAGCACAGATACGCAGTATTTT.